Listed below are T cell receptor beta chains from one sample, sequenced in a study of shared clonotypes between healthy human individuals. Some clones are missing from TCRdb's copy, which holds only in-frame ones; the method was immunoSEQ multiplex PCR. Of some 2 million clones in the sample, just under 95% were seen once. Sequencing was carried out using naive CD8+ T cells sorted from blood. The receptors come from a man between 18 and 35 years old in good health. Both conserved end residues are part of each CDR3. D genes are given only for firm matches. Size tells how often a clone was seen (once, few, many) or the class of an expanded clone, and some rows leave it out.

j_gene,v_gene,abundance,d_gene,CDR3nt,CDR3aa
TRBJ1-4,TRBV27,-,TRBD1,TGTGCCAGCAGTTCCGGGACAGGGTTTTTGTCTAATGAAAAACTGTTTTTT,CASSSGTGFLSNEKLFF
TRBJ2-7,TRBV7-6,-,TRBD2,TGTGCCAGCAGCTCGGGGACTAGCGGTGGCGAGCAGTACTTC,CASSSGTSGGEQYF
TRBJ1-6,TRBV7-9,-,-,TGTGCCAGCAGCTTAGCGTGGGCAGTAGATTATTCACCCCTCCACTTT,CASSLAWAVDYSPLHF
TRBJ2-1,TRBV18,once,-,TGTGCCAGCTCACCTGGACAGAAGGTCGTCAATGAGCAGTTCTTC,CASSPGQKVVNEQFF
TRBJ2-7,TRBV4-1,-,-,TGCGCCAGCAGCCAAATTGAGACATACTCCTACGAGCAGTACTTC,CASSQIETYSYEQYF
TRBJ2-7,TRBV29-1,-,TRBD1,TGCAGCGTCCTGGGACAGGTAACGGGATCGTCGGAAGAGCAGTACTTC,CSVLGQVTGSSEEQYF
TRBJ2-7,TRBV4-1,-,-,TGCGCCAGCAGCCAAGTCGGGGGCTATACCTACGAGCAGTACTTC,CASSQVGGYTYEQYF
TRBJ2-1,TRBV6-5,-,-,TGTGCCAGCAGTTACTCGATTGGGGCGGTTTACAATGAGCAGTTCTTC,CASSYSIGAVYNEQFF
TRBJ2-4,TRBV7-8,-,TRBD2,TGTGCCAGCAGCTTAGCTACTAGCGGGAGCCTAGCCAAAAACATTCAGTACTTC,CASSLATSGSLAKNIQYF
TRBJ2-7,TRBV29-1,-,-,TGCAGCGTCGGTGGGGACTCCTACGAGCAGTACTTC,CSVGGDSYEQYF
TRBJ2-3,TRBV9,-,-,TGTGCCAGCAGCGATCCGGGGAGAAGTGGCACAGATACGCAGTATTTT,CASSDPGRSGTDTQYF
TRBJ1-1,TRBV27,-,-,TGTGCCAGCCACCGAGGGAGCACTGAAGCTTTCTTT,CASHRGSTEAFF
TRBJ1-3,TRBV5-6,-,-,TGTGCCAGCAGCTTGGGCGGTTGGGAGGCCGGAAACACCATATATTTT,CASSLGGWEAGNTIYF
TRBJ2-7,TRBV7-9,-,TRBD2,TGTGCCAGCAGCGTGACTAGCGGGAACCCCTACGAGCAGTACTTC,CASSVTSGNPYEQYF
TRBJ1-6,TRBV19,-,-,TGTGCCAGTAGCGGACTCCGGGACTTGGATTCACCCCTCCACTTT,CASSGLRDLDSPLHF
TRBJ1-1,TRBV9,-,TRBD1,TGTGCCAGCAGCGCCGCACCGGGACAGACGAACACTGAAGCTTTCTTT,CASSAAPGQTNTEAFF
TRBJ2-3,TRBV2,-,-,TGTGCCAGCAGGGCACTGCTCCCCTTAGATACGCAGTATTTT,CASRALLPLDTQYF
TRBJ1-2,TRBV11-2,-,-,TGTGCCAGCAGCTTAGGTTTAGGGGCCTATGGCTACACCTTC,CASSLGLGAYGYTF
TRBJ1-1,TRBV5-3,-,-,TGTGCCAGAAGCTCGTCCCTCGGGGATGGGGGTTTGAACACTGAAGCTTTCTTT,CARSSSLGDGGLNTEAFF
TRBJ2-3,TRBV27,-,TRBD2,TGTGCCAGCAGTTTATTCGGGGGGTCAAGAGATACGCAGTATTTT,CASSLFGGSRDTQYF
TRBJ2-1,TRBV27,-,-,TGTGCCAGCAGTTTATCCGAGAATGAGCAGTTCTTC,CASSLSENEQFF
TRBJ2-7,TRBV5-5,-,-,TGTGCCAGCAGCTTGGCCACGGGTGGGAGCTCCTACGAGCAGTACTTC,CASSLATGGSSYEQYF
TRBJ1-4,TRBV7-9,-,TRBD1,TGTGCCAGCAGCTTGACGGGGACAGGCGAAAAACTGTTTTTT,CASSLTGTGEKLFF
TRBJ2-2,TRBV7-9,-,TRBD2,TGTGCCAGCAGCCCACCGGGAGGCACGGAAGGCGCCGGGGAGCTGTTTTTT,CASSPPGGTEGAGELFF
TRBJ2-2,TRBV4-1,-,-,TGCGCCAGCAGCCACTCGGGACACTCGAACACCGGGGAGCTGTTTTTT,CASSHSGHSNTGELFF
TRBJ2-7,TRBV28,-,TRBD2,TGTGCCAGCAGCCTAGGGTCCTCGGGACTAGTCTCGTTCCACGAGCAGTACTTC,CASSLGSSGLVSFHEQYF
TRBJ2-7,TRBV10-2,-,-,TGCGCCAGCAGTGAGCCCGACTGGACCTACGAGCAGTACTTC,CASSEPDWTYEQYF
TRBJ2-2,TRBV5-1,-,TRBD2,TGCGCCAGCCGGGGACTAGCGGGAGGCTTTGCCACCGGGGAGCTGTTTTTT,CASRGLAGGFATGELFF
TRBJ2-3,TRBV13,-,TRBD1,TGTGCCAGCAGCTCCCTCCGGGACAGCTATTCAATTAGCACAGATACGCAGTATTTT,CASSSLRDSYSISTDTQYF
TRBJ1-5,TRBV6-5,-,-,TGTGCCAGCAGTTATATGGGGGTAGGTCAGCCCCAGCATTTT,CASSYMGVGQPQHF
TRBJ2-7,TRBV21-1,-,-,TGTGCCAGCAGCAAAGGACAGGGAATTTTCTACGAGCAGTACTTC,CASSKGQGIFYEQYF
TRBJ2-7,TRBV20-1,-,-,TGCAGTGCTAGATGGGCGTACGAGCAGTACTTC,CSARWAYEQYF
TRBJ2-7,TRBV28,-,-,TGTGCCAGCAGCCTCACACTTTACGAGCAGTACTTC,CASSLTLYEQYF
TRBJ2-7,TRBV4-1,once,-,TGCGCCAGCAGCCAAGAGCCAGGGGGTCAGGGAGGCGAGCAGTACTTC,CASSQEPGGQGGEQYF
TRBJ1-2,TRBV28,-,-,TGTGCCAGCAGTTTAGAACTGAACTATGGCTACACCTTC,CASSLELNYGYTF
TRBJ2-5,TRBV10-1,-,-,TGCGCCAGCAGTGAAGGTCGCGGGGCAGGGGAAACCCAGTACTTC,CASSEGRGAGETQYF
TRBJ2-5,TRBV6-1,-,TRBD2,TGTGCCAGCACACTAGCGGGGGGGCACGAGACCCAGTACTTC,CASTLAGGHETQYF
TRBJ2-1,TRBV27,-,-,TGTGCCAGCAGTTCGGACAGATCTTACAATGAGCAGTTCTTC,CASSSDRSYNEQFF
TRBJ2-4,TRBV12-5,-,TRBD1,TGTGCTAGTGGTCCGGGACAGGGGAATGGGATTCAGTACTTC,CASGPGQGNGIQYF
TRBJ1-6,TRBV5-6,once,-,TGTGCCAGCAGCCTCGGAGGAGGGTCGGGTTCACCCCTCCACTTT,CASSLGGGSGSPLHF
TRBJ2-1,TRBV6-5,-,TRBD2,TGTGCCAGCAGCCTACTAGCGGGAGGGCACGATGAGCAGTTCTTC,CASSLLAGGHDEQFF
TRBJ2-1,TRBV29-1,-,TRBD2,TGCAGCGTTTTTGCTAGCGGGCGAAGCTCCTACAATGAGCAGTTCTTC,CSVFASGRSSYNEQFF
TRBJ1-4,TRBV5-1,-,-,TGCGCCAGCCGCCAGCGCGGTGCAACTAATGAAAAACTGTTTTTT,CASRQRGATNEKLFF
TRBJ2-7,TRBV5-1,-,-,TGCGCCAGCAGCTTGGTAGGGCAGGCGGGGTACGAGCAGTACTTC,CASSLVGQAGYEQYF